Below, 5 T cell receptor beta chains from the same sample are listed, as sequenced in a study of technical replicates of blood from a few donors. Produced via immunoSEQ multiplex PCR; TCRdb's table is partial and in-frame only. The table includes under 70,000 clones, approximately 93% detected once. Material for sequencing was PBMCs. The source is a human donor in good health. Some clones in this sample may be carry-over from other donors' samples.

The chain couples TRBV6-1 to TRBJ1-6; 8 positions match TRBD1. V lost 7 bases, J lost 9 bases, and 11 bases stayed unmatched. The length of the CDR3 is 15 residues. Germline CDR1 MNHNS, CDR2 SASEGT. The CDR3 here is CASTRQGSFSSPLHF. Here the CDR3 DNA reads TGTGCCAGCACCAGACAGGGGTCCTTCTCTTCACCCCTCCACTTT.

The chain joins TRBV1 to TRBJ2-6; TRBD2 was called by the table and not checked on the DNA. TRBV1 is described as a pseudogene. The CDR3 loop spans 22 amino acids. The CDR3 loop is CTSSQDRVIRLAGTTGANVLTF. The CDR3 DNA is TGCACCAGCAGCCAAGATCGGGTTATTCGGCTAGCGGGTACTACTGGGGCCAACGTCCTGACTTTC.

This chain links TRBV19 with TRBJ1-5, with 8 bases matching TRBD1. The germline CDR1 and CDR2 sequences are LNHDA and SQIVND (reference sequence). The CDR3 loop spans 14 amino acids. V shed 5 bases and J 4 bases; nucleotides not matched to a gene: 4. The CDR3 nucleotides are TGTGCCAGTAGTTTCAACAGGGGGAATCAGCCCCAGCATTTT. This codes for CASSFNRGNQPQHF.

The chain combines TRBV5-1 with TRBJ1-2; the D gene is possibly TRBD1 (5 bases). V was shortened by 0 bases and J by 5 bases, with 8 bases between the two germline ends. The length of the CDR3 is 13 residues. CDR1 and CDR2 from the germline V gene are SGHRS and YFSETQ. The CDR3 DNA is TGCGCCAGCAGCTTGGGCAGGGTTTATGGCTACACCTTC. Translation: CASSLGRVYGYTF.

This chain links TRBV19 with TRBJ2-1; 9 nucleotides align to TRBD2. V gave up 5 bases and J gave up 9 bases; unmatched junction bases: 14. The germline V gene encodes CDR1 LNHDA and CDR2 SQIVND (reference sequence). This CDR3 region has 16 residues. CDR3 loop: CASSAGTSGGMSEQFF. Written as DNA, the CDR3 is TGTGCCAGTAGTGCAGGGACGAGCGGGGGGATGAGTGAGCAGTTCTTC. The variable domain in full, completed from reference TRBV19 and TRBJ2-1, reads DGGITQSPKYLFRKEGQNVTLSCEQNLNHDAMYWYRQDPGQGLRLIYYSQIVNDFQKGDIAEGYSVSREKKESFPLTVTSAQKNPTAFYLCASSAGTSGGMSEQFFGPGTRLTVL.